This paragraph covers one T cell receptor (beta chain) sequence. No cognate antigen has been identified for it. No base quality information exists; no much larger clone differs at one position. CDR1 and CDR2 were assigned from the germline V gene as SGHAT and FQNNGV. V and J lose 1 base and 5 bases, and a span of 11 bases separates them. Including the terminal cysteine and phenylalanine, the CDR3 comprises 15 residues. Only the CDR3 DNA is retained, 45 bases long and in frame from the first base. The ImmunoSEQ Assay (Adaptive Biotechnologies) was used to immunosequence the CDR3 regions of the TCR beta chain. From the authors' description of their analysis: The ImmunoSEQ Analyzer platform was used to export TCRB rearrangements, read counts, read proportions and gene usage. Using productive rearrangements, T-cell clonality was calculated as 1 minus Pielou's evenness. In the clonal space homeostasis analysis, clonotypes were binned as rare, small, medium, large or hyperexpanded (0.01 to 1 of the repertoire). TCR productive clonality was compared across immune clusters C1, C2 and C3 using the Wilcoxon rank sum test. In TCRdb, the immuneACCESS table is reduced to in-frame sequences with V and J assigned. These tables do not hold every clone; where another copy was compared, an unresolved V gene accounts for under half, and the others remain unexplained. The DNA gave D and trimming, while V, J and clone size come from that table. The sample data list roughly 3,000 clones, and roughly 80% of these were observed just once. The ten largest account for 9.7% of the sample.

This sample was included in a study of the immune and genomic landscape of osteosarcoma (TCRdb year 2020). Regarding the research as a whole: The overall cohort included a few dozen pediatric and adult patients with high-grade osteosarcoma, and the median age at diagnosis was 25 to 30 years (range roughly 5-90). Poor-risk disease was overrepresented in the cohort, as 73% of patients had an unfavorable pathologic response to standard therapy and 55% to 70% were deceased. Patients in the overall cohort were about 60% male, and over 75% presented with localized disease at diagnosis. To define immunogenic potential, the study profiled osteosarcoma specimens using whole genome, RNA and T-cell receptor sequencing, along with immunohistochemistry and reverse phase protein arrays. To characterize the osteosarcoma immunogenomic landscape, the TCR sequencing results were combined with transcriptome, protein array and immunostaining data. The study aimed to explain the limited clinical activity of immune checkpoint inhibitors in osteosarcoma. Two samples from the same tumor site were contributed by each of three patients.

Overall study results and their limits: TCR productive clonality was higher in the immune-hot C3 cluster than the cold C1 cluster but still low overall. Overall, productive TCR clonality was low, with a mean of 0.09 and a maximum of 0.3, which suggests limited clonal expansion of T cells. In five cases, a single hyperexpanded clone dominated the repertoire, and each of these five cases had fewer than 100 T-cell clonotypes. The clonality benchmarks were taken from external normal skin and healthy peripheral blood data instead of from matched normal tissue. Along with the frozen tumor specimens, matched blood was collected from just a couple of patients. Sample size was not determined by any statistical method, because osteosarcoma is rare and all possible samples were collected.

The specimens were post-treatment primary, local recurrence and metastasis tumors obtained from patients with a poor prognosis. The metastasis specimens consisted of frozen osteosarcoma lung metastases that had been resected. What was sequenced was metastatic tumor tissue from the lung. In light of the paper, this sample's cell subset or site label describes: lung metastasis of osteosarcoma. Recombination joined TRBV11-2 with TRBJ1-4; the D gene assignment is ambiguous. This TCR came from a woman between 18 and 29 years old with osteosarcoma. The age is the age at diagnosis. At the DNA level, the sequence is TGTGCCAGCAGCTTAGGCGGGCCAAGAAATGAAAAACTGTTTTTT. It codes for CASSLGGPRNEKLFF.